These 29 T cell receptor beta chains share one sample of origin, sequenced in a study of T cell changes during pregnancy in multiple sclerosis. The repertoire was sequenced with immunoSEQ multiplex PCR; TCRdb's copy has only in-frame clones and lacks some. This table has 65,000 to 80,000 clones, about nine tenths appearing once. Source: peripheral blood, taken in the third trimester of pregnancy. Every receptor here comes from a female donor with multiple sclerosis, enrolled in a pregnancy study.

This chain uses TRBV2 with TRBJ1-1; 10 nucleotides line up with TRBD1. There are 14 residues in the CDR3. Per germline, CDR1 SNHLY and CDR2 FYNNEI. The junction had 5 bases not matched to a gene; V was cut back by 3 bases and J by 7 bases. The CDR3 loop is CASSETGGRGEAFF. CDR3 nucleotides: TGTGCCAGCAGTGAGACAGGGGGCCGCGGTGAAGCTTTCTTT.

The chain couples TRBV30 to TRBJ2-5, with a tentative D call TRBD2 (6 bases). Trimming removed 2 bases at V and 7 bases at J, with 17 bases between. CDR3 length: 14 residues. CDR1 is GTSNPN, CDR2 SVGIG, per germline (reference sequence). The CDR3 DNA follows: TGTGCCTGGAGTCCAAGGGGAGGAGCGGCGACCCAGTACTTC. Protein product: CAWSPRGGAATQYF.

The rearrangement links TRBV6-6 to TRBJ1-2; TRBD1 is a possible D gene (5 bases). The V gene lost 4 bases and the J gene lost 6 bases, with 15 bases spanning the gap. The CDR3 spans 14 residues. Germline assignment: CDR1 MNHNY and CDR2 SVGAGI (reference sequence). CDR3 loop: CASSSPYIGDGYTF. Here the CDR3 DNA reads TGTGCCAGCAGTTCCCCCTATATAGGGGATGGCTACACCTTC.

This sequence joins TRBV4-2 and TRBJ2-2, with 7 positions matching TRBD2. CDR1 and CDR2 from the germline V gene are LGHNA and YNFKEQ. After removal of 0 bases from V and 5 bases from J, the junction contained 3 bases not matched to a gene. The CDR3 consists of 15 residues. The CDR3 spells CASSQDSGGTGELFF. The DNA for the CDR3 is TGTGCCAGCAGCCAAGATTCGGGGGGTACCGGGGAGCTGTTTTTT.

This clone was observed once. The chain employs TRBV7-9 and TRBJ2-1, with TRBD1 identical over 7 bases. Losses at the gene ends were 4 bases for V and 6 bases for J; bases not matched to a gene: 12. Germline V gene lookup returns CDR1 SEHNR and CDR2 FQNEAQ (reference sequence). The CDR3 sequence is 16 residues long. CDR3 residues: CASSSTRDSYGNEQFF. As DNA, the CDR3 is TGTGCCAGCAGCTCCACCAGGGACAGTTACGGCAATGAGCAGTTCTTC.

CDR3 bases: TGCAGCGTTGTTAGGACAGGGGTTGTCCAAGAGACCCAGTACTTC. Protein: CSVVRTGVVQETQYF. This sequence joins TRBV29-1 and TRBJ2-5; 9 bases are a match to TRBD1. V shed 4 bases, J shed 1 base, and the junction held 7 bases outside the gene matches. The CDR3 length is 15 residues. In germline, CDR1 is SQVTM, CDR2 ANQGSEA.

This chain joins TRBV4-2 and TRBJ2-3; 8 bases are a match to TRBD2. The V segment lost 6 bases and the J segment 1 base; nucleotides outside the gene matches: 6. The CDR3 spans 15 residues. Germline CDR1 and CDR2: LGHNA and YNFKEQ. The DNA for the CDR3 is TGTGCCAGCAGTTACGGGGGGGATCGCACAGATACGCAGTATTTT. It codes for CASSYGGDRTDTQYF.

The J gene is TRBJ1-1, the V gene TRBV9; D not certain. The V end was cut by 3 bases, the J end by 2 bases, with 17 bases between. This CDR3 is 16 amino acids long. The germline CDR1 and CDR2 sequences are SGDLS and YYNGEE. The CDR3 region is CASSAPGGYKNTEAFF. CDR3 nucleotides: TGTGCCAGCAGCGCCCCAGGCGGGTATAAAAACACTGAAGCTTTCTTT.

The CDR3 nucleotides read TGTGCCAGCAGCTTGGAGGGACTAGAAGAGACCCAGTACTTC. Its protein product is CASSLEGLEETQYF. This rearrangement joins TRBV5-4 to TRBJ2-5; TRBD2 matches at 8 bases. This CDR3 spans 14 amino acids. Germline CDR1 SGHNT, CDR2 YYREEE (reference sequence). V gave up 0 bases and J gave up 3 bases; unmatched junction bases: 1.

The chain links TRBV7-8 to TRBJ1-5, with 7 bases that match TRBD1. V dropped 3 bases and J dropped 6; count of bases not matched to a gene: 11. Germline loops: CDR1 SGHVS, CDR2 FQNEAQ. CDR3 length equals 16 residues. CDR3: CASSLQGLGGFQPQHF. The CDR3 nucleotides read TGTGCCAGCAGCTTGCAGGGACTAGGGGGCTTTCAGCCCCAGCATTTT.

The V gene is TRBV30, the J gene TRBJ2-7; 10 bases are a match to TRBD2. With V trimmed by 2 bases and J by 0 bases, 10 bases remained unmatched. Germline V gene data show CDR1 as GTSNPN and CDR2 as SVGIG (reference sequence). The CDR3 is 17 amino acids. The chain's CDR3 is CAWSPVTSGVSSYEQYF. The CDR3 DNA sequence: TGTGCCTGGAGTCCGGTTACTAGCGGGGTAAGCTCCTACGAGCAGTACTTC.

The count of this clone is one. This rearrangement joins TRBV9 to TRBJ2-3, with a tentative D call TRBD2 (5 bases). Trimming pared 2 bases from V and 10 bases from J, leaving 11 bases between. Germline values: CDR1 SGDLS, CDR2 YYNGEE. The CDR3 is 12 residues long. This CDR3 reads CASSVELGPQYF. The DNA of the CDR3 is TGTGCCAGCAGCGTCGAACTAGGTCCGCAGTATTTT.

This clone appeared once. The chain links TRBV7-9 to TRBJ2-1; TRBD1 matches at 10 bases. Germline CDR1 is SEHNR and CDR2 is FQNEAQ (reference sequence). V gave up 1 base and J gave up 9 bases; unmatched junction bases: 6. This CDR3 contains 15 residues. The CDR3 here is CASSLGGTGDGEQFF. The DNA of the CDR3 is TGTGCCAGCAGCTTAGGGGGGACAGGGGATGGTGAGCAGTTCTTC.

The genes are TRBV7-9 and TRBJ2-3; tentative D call: TRBD1 (5 bases). Germline V gene sequence: CDR1 SEHNR, CDR2 FQNEAQ (reference sequence). CDR3 length equals 17 residues. The V end lost 1 base, the J end lost 0 bases, and 14 bases lay between the germline ends. CDR3 sequence (DNA): TGTGCCAGCAGCTTAGTGGATCGACAGCGCAGCACAGATACGCAGTATTTT. Its protein product is CASSLVDRQRSTDTQYF.

This clone was counted only a few times. V usage is TRBV5-1 and J usage is TRBJ1-1; D perhaps matches TRBD1 (6 bases). The CDR3 runs to 13 residues. With 9 bases removed from V and 7 bases from J, the gap between germline ends came to 19 bases. CDR1 SGHRS and CDR2 YFSETQ come from the germline V gene. The CDR3 sequence is CATKRSEQGEAFF. The CDR3 nucleotides are TGCGCCACCAAACGGAGTGAACAGGGTGAAGCTTTCTTT.

This chain uses TRBV5-1 with TRBJ1-1; D remains unclear. V lost 5 bases to trimming and J lost 1 base, with 18 bases between them. CDR1 and CDR2 from the germline V gene are SGHRS and YFSETQ. This CDR3 has 16 amino acids. The CDR3 loop reads CASSPAVAASNTEAFF. Written as DNA, the CDR3 is TGCGCCAGCAGTCCGGCGGTCGCAGCTTCGAACACTGAAGCTTTCTTT.

This chain uses TRBV19 with TRBJ2-3, with 8 bases aligning to TRBD1. Germline V CDR1 and CDR2: LNHDA, SQIVND (reference sequence). The CDR3 is 12 amino acids. V trimming: 5 bases; J trimming: 7 bases; junction bases outside the gene matches: 2. The chain's CDR3 is CASSGRGHTQYF. In DNA, the CDR3 is TGTGCCAGTAGTGGCAGGGGGCATACGCAGTATTTT.

The chain is built from TRBV19 and TRBJ2-6, with D hard to call. Trimming pared 7 bases from V and 0 bases from J, leaving 4 bases between. The germline V gene has CDR1 LNHDA and CDR2 SQIVND (reference sequence). The CDR3 runs to 13 residues. The CDR3 nucleotides are TGTGCCAGTACCGTCTCTGGGGCCAACGTCCTGACTTTC. Its protein product is CASTVSGANVLTF.

The rearrangement uses TRBV27 and TRBJ2-7; D gene unclear. The germline V gene encodes CDR1 MNHEY and CDR2 SMNVEV (reference sequence). V was pared by 3 bases and J by 0 bases, with 15 bases between. The CDR3 has 16 residues. This CDR3 reads CASSFLPPLSSYEQYF. The CDR3 DNA reads TGTGCCAGCAGTTTTCTTCCCCCTCTAAGCTCCTACGAGCAGTACTTC.

This chain links TRBV4-2 with TRBJ2-1; weak D call: TRBD2 (5 bases). This CDR3 contains 13 residues. Germline CDR1 is LGHNA and CDR2 is YNFKEQ. V was pared by 4 bases and J by 5 bases, with 9 bases between. The CDR3 protein is CASSPGIHNEQFF. The CDR3, as DNA: TGTGCCAGCAGCCCGGGGATCCACAATGAGCAGTTCTTC.

The gene calls are TRBV2 and TRBJ1-1; 8 bases agree with TRBD1. The germline CDR1 and CDR2 sequences are SNHLY and FYNNEI. Germline trimming cut 6 bases from V and 1 base from J; bases unmatched to any gene: 4. This CDR3 is 14 amino acids long. The CDR3 nucleotides are TGTGCCAGCAGGAGGGACAGGAAGAACACTGAAGCTTTCTTT. The encoded protein is CASRRDRKNTEAFF.

This clone was found once. This rearrangement joins TRBV5-1 to TRBJ2-5; TRBD2 aligns across 7 bases. V shed 0 bases, J shed 2 bases, and the junction held 4 bases outside the gene matches. Looked up from germline, CDR1 is SGHRS and CDR2 is YFSETQ. CDR3 size: 15 residues. CDR3 coding DNA: TGCGCCAGCAGCTTGGGACGAGCGGGACAAGAGACCCAGTACTTC. This encodes CASSLGRAGQETQYF.

V and J are TRBV28 and TRBJ2-7, with D perhaps matching TRBD1 (6 bases). The germline gives CDR1 MDHEN, CDR2 SYDVKM. This CDR3 region has 14 residues. Trimming shortened V by 10 bases and J by 1 base, and 17 bases separated the two germline ends. CDR3 in DNA: TGTGCCACCAGAACAGGGTTGAGGTCCTACGAGCAGTACTTC. This encodes CATRTGLRSYEQYF.

The rearrangement uses TRBV5-1 and TRBJ2-5; 7 nucleotides agree with TRBD1. The CDR3 covers 14 residues. Germline loops: CDR1 SGHRS, CDR2 YFSETQ. V dropped 0 bases and J dropped 3; count of bases not matched to a gene: 2. CDR3 nucleotide sequence: TGCGCCAGCAGCTTGGGACAGGGCAAAGAGACCCAGTACTTC. It is translated as CASSLGQGKETQYF.

The chain has TRBV4-1 and TRBJ2-7; the match to TRBD1 covers 8 bases. The CDR3 consists of 15 residues. Germline V lookup: CDR1 MGHRA, CDR2 YSYEKL. The ends lost 5 bases at V and 2 bases at J; junction bases unmatched: 8. CDR3 loop: CASSAPDRATYEQYF. The CDR3 nucleotides are TGCGCCAGCAGCGCCCCGGACAGGGCAACCTACGAGCAGTACTTC.

This clone was recorded once. This chain connects TRBV6-6 to TRBJ2-5, with 8 bases identical to TRBD1. Looked up from germline, CDR1 is MNHNY and CDR2 is SVGAGI (reference sequence). V lost 6 bases, J lost 5 bases, and 5 bases stayed unmatched. The CDR3 is 13 residues long. This chain's CDR3 is CASRSTGGETQYF. Written as DNA, the CDR3 is TGTGCCAGCAGGTCTACAGGGGGTGAGACCCAGTACTTC.

The gene calls are TRBV9 and TRBJ2-2; D is perhaps TRBD2 (7 bases). There are 15 residues in the CDR3. Trimming removed 5 bases at V and 7 bases at J, with 18 bases between. Germline loops: CDR1 SGDLS, CDR2 YYNGEE. Here the CDR3 DNA reads TGTGCCAGCAGTGGTCGGGGGGCCGGGAACGGGGAGCTGTTTTTT. Translated, it gives CASSGRGAGNGELFF.

The chain joins TRBV18 to TRBJ2-7; possibly TRBD1 for D (5 bases). This CDR3 has 12 amino acids. V lost 3 bases to trimming and J lost 5 bases, with 8 bases between them. In germline, CDR1 is KGHSH, CDR2 LQKENI. CDR3 nucleotides: TGTGCCAGCTCACCCTCCAGGGACGAGCAGTACTTC. Translation: CASSPSRDEQYF.

The V call is TRBV11-3, the J call TRBJ2-6; D unresolved. Per the germline V gene, CDR1 is SGHNT and CDR2 is YENEEA. Trimming stripped 3 bases from V and 0 bases from J, with 6 bases between. The length of the CDR3 is 15 residues. CDR3 region: CASSFLLSGANVLTF. CDR3 nucleotides: TGTGCCAGCAGCTTTTTACTCTCTGGGGCCAACGTCCTGACTTTC.